A selection of T cell receptor beta chains follows, all from one sample in a study of T cell repertoires in cytomegalovirus infection. No antigen has been assigned to these receptors. TCRdb re-called the reads with MiXCR, one entry per CDR3 protein. The repertoire holds approximately 500,000 distinct CDR3 sequences, with 25% to 35% as singletons. The specimen comprised cultured PBMCs, sampled from culture after CMV antigen stimulation. These receptors all stem from a human donor in good health (CMV status not recorded). Some clones in this sample may be carry-over from other donors' samples. The CDR3 runs from the conserved cysteine through the conserved F or W. The D gene is left open where the match is weak. A clone size is listed for some rows: how often the clone was seen (once, few, many), or a class if it is expanded.

size	V	J	D	CDR3	DNA
medium-sized	TRBV7-2	TRBJ1-5	.	CASSLVQGSNQPQHF	TGTGCCAGCAGCTTAGTTCAGGGCAGCAATCAGCCCCAGCATTTT
.	TRBV11-2	TRBJ2-5	.	CASSPRFTFQETQYF	TGTGCCAGCAGCCCCCGGTTTACGTTCCAAGAGACCCAGTACTTC
.	TRBV30	TRBJ2-1	TRBD2	CAWSGRGSSNEQFF	TGTGCCTGGAGTGGGCGCGGGAGTAGCAATGAGCAGTTCTTC
.	TRBV6-2/TRBV6-3	TRBJ2-3	TRBD2	CATILAGGSTDTQYF	TGTGCCACGATACTAGCGGGAGGGAGCACAGATACGCAGTATTTT
.	TRBV6-2/TRBV6-3	TRBJ2-7	.	CASRTRTDSILLREQYF	TGTGCCAGCCGAACCAGGACAGATTCCATCCTTTTACGTGAGCAGTACTTC
few	TRBV2	TRBJ2-1	TRBD2	CASSEMGLYNNEQFF	TGTGCCAGCAGTGAAATGGGACTATACAACAATGAGCAGTTCTTC
many	TRBV7-2	TRBJ2-7	TRBD1	CASSLAIGDRYEQYF	TGTGCCAGCAGCTTAGCGATAGGGGACAGGTACGAGCAGTACTTC
few	TRBV7-6	TRBJ2-3	TRBD2	CASSLGALAGSTDTQYF	TGTGCCAGCAGCTTAGGGGCCCTAGCGGGAAGCACAGATACGCAGTATTTT
.	TRBV10-3	TRBJ2-1	.	CAITPTGEEQFF	TGTGCCATCACCCCGACGGGGGAAGAGCAGTTCTTC
few	TRBV6-2/TRBV6-3	TRBJ2-7	TRBD1	CASQLGTGVPEQYF	TGTGCCAGCCAACTCGGGACAGGGGTCCCCGAGCAGTACTTC
many	TRBV7-2	TRBJ2-7	TRBD2	CASSWTSSRDEQYF	TGTGCCAGCAGCTGGACTAGCAGTAGAGACGAGCAGTACTTC
many	TRBV11-2	TRBJ2-7	TRBD2	CASSLESLAGGAEQYF	TGTGCCAGCAGCTTAGAGTCGCTAGCGGGAGGAGCCGAGCAGTACTTC
.	TRBV6-1	TRBJ1-5	TRBD1	CASSPGPTGRNQPQHF	TGTGCCAGCAGTCCAGGGCCGACAGGGAGAAATCAGCCCCAGCATTTT
.	TRBV7-2	TRBJ2-2	.	CASSPFAWGDSGELFF	TGTGCCAGCAGCCCCTTTGCGTGGGGTGATAGCGGGGAGCTGTTTTTT
.	TRBV4-1	TRBJ2-3	TRBD2	CASSQDYVLAGEENTQYF	TGCGCCAGCAGCCAAGATTATGTCCTAGCGGGGGAGGAGAATACGCAGTATTTT
few	TRBV7-9	TRBJ2-4	TRBD1	CASSLAMGAGGENIQYF	TGTGCCAGCAGCTTAGCTATGGGAGCAGGGGGCGAAAACATTCAGTACTTC
.	TRBV7-8	TRBJ1-5	TRBD1	CASSLRRAQGTGQPQHF	TGTGCCAGCAGCCTCCGCCGTGCTCAGGGGACAGGGCAGCCCCAGCATTTT
.	TRBV6-2/TRBV6-3	TRBJ2-1	TRBD2	CASSFKTSGLHNEQFF	TGTGCCAGCAGTTTCAAAACTAGCGGACTTCACAATGAGCAGTTCTTC
.	TRBV5-3	TRBJ2-1	.	CASSLGGTQNNEQFF	TGTGCCAGCAGCTTGGGCGGGACCCAAAACAATGAGCAGTTCTTC
.	TRBV7-2	TRBJ2-1	.	CASSLGTTNEQFF	TGTGCCAGCAGCTTAGGGACTACTAATGAGCAGTTCTTC
.	TRBV19	TRBJ2-5	TRBD2	CASSPGTNQETQYF	TGTGCCAGTAGCCCCGGGACTAACCAAGAGACCCAGTACTTC
.	TRBV25-1	TRBJ2-2	.	CASSEYNGNTGELFF	TGTGCCAGCAGTGAATATAACGGGAACACCGGGGAGCTGTTTTTT
.	TRBV18	TRBJ1-5	.	CASSPGQAQPQHF	TGTGCCAGCTCACCAGGGCAGGCTCAGCCCCAGCATTTT
.	TRBV5-1	TRBJ2-7	.	CASSLGVHEQYF	TGCGCCAGCAGCCTCGGGGTCCACGAGCAGTACTTC
many	TRBV5-4	TRBJ2-3	TRBD1	CASSLGGGADTQYF	TGTGCCAGCAGCTTGGGAGGGGGCGCGGATACGCAGTATTTT
few	TRBV28	TRBJ2-3	.	CASQPPLWRAYTDTQYF	TGTGCCAGCCAACCCCCCCTTTGGCGGGCCTACACAGATACGCAGTATTTT
.	TRBV28	TRBJ2-7	TRBD1	CASSPAGTGSSYEQYF	TGTGCCAGCAGTCCCGCCGGGACAGGGAGCTCCTACGAGCAGTACTTC
.	TRBV15	TRBJ2-5	.	CATSRDGGKETQYF	TGTGCCACCAGCAGAGATGGGGGGAAAGAGACCCAGTACTTC
few	TRBV7-2	TRBJ2-6	.	CASSLTLIPSGANVLTF	TGTGCCAGCAGCTTAACGCTTATCCCCTCTGGGGCCAACGTCCTGACTTTC
.	TRBV7-2	TRBJ2-5	.	CASSFGNGRLETQYF	TGTGCCAGCAGCTTCGGGAACGGGAGACTGGAGACCCAGTACTTC
.	TRBV7-2	TRBJ1-2	.	CASSLSPREGGYTF	TGTGCCAGCAGCTTAAGCCCGCGGGAGGGTGGCTACACCTTC